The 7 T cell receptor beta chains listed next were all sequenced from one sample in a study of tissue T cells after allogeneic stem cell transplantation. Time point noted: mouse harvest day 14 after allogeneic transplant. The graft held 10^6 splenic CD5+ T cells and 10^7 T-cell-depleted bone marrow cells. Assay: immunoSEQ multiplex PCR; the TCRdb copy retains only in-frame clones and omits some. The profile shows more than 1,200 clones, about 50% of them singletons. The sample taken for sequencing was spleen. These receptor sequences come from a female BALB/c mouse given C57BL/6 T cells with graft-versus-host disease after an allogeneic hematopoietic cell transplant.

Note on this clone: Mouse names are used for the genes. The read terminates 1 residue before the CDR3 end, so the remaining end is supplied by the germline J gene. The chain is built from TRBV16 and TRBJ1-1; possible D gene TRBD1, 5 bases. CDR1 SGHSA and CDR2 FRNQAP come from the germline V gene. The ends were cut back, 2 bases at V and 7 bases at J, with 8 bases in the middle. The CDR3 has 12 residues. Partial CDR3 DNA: TGTGCAAGCAGCTTACCAGGGCAAGAAGTCTTC. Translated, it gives CASSLPGQEVF. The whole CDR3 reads CASSLPGQEVFF. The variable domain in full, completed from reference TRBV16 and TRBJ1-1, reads NAGVIQTPRHKVTGKGQEATLWCEPISGHSAVFWYRQTIVQGLEFLTYFRNQAPIDDSGMPKERFSAQMPNQSHSTLKIQSTQPQDSAVYLCASSLPGQEVFFGKGTRLTVV.

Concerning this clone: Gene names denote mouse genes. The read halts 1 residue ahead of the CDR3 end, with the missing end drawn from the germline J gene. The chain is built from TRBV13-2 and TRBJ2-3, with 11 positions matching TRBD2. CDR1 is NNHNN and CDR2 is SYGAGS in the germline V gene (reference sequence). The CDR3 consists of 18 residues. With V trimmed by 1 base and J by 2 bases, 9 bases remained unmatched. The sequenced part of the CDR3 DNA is TGTGCCAGCGGTGATCTGGGACTGGGGGAGGGGGATGCAGAAACGCTGTAT. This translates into CASGDLGLGEGDAETLY. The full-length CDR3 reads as CASGDLGLGEGDAETLYF.

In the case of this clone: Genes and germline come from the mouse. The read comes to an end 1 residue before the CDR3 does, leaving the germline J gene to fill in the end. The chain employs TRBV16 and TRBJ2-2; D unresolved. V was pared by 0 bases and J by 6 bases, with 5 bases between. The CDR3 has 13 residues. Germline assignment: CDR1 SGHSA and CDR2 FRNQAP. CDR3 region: CASSLDGPGQLYF. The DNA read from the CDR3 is TGTGCAAGCAGCTTAGATGGGCCCGGGCAGCTCTAC.

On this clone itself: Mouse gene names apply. CDR3 amino acids: CASSAPGQQDTQYF. The covered CDR3 bases are TGTGCCAGCAGTGCCCCGGGACAACAAGACACCCAGTAC. The chain carries TRBV13-1 and TRBJ2-5; possible D gene TRBD1, 6 bases. The read terminates 1 residue before the CDR3 end, so the remaining end is supplied by the germline J gene. This CDR3 comprises 14 residues. The germline V and J ends were trimmed by 3 bases and 3 bases, with 11 bases remaining between them. The germline V gene has CDR1 NSHNY and CDR2 SYGAGN.

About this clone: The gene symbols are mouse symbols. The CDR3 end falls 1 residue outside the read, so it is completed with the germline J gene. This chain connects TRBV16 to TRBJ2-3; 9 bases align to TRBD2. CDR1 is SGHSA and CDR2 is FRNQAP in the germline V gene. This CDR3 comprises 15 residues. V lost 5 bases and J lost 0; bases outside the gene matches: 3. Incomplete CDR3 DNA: TGTGCAAGCAGCCGACTGGGGGCTAGTGCAGAAACGCTGTAT. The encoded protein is CASSRLGASAETLY. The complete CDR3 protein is CASSRLGASAETLYF.

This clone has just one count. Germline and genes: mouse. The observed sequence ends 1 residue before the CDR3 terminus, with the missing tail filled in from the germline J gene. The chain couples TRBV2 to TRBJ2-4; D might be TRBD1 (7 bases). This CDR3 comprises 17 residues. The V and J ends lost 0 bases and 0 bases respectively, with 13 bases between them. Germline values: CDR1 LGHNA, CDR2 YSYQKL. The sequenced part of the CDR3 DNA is TGTGCCAGCAGCCAAGATGGGGGACAGAGGAGTCAAAACACCTTGTAC. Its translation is CASSQDGGQRSQNTLY. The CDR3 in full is CASSQDGGQRSQNTLYF. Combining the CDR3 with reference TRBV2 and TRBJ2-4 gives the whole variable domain DPKIIQKPKYLVAVTGSEKILICEQYLGHNAMYWYRQSAKKPLEFMFSYSYQKLMDNQTASSRFQPQSSKKNHLDLQITALKPDDSATYFCASSQDGGQRSQNTLYFGAGTRLSVL.

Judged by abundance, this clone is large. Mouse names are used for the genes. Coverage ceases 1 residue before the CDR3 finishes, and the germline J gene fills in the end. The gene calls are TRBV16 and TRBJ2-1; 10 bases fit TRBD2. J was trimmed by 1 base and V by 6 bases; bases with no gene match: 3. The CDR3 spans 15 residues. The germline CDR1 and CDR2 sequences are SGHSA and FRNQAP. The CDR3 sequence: CASSPGLGNYAEQFF. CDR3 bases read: TGTGCAAGCAGTCCGGGACTGGGGAACTATGCTGAGCAGTTC.